This TCR beta chain was captured in a study of blood T cell repertoires in COVID-19. TCRdb's table, derived via immunoSEQ multiplex PCR, lists solely in-frame clones and lacks some. Of hundreds of thousands of clones listed, 87% are singletons. Germline loops: CDR1 MNHEY, CDR2 SMNVEV (reference sequence). Trimming removed 2 bases at V and 4 bases at J, with 11 bases between. The CDR3 runs to 14 residues. The chain has TRBV27 and TRBJ1-2, with D perhaps TRBD1 (6 bases). The sample comprised peripheral blood. The sequence derives from a man aged 18 to 29 with active or convalescent COVID-19. CDR3 loop: CASSLTEGGYGYTF. CDR3 DNA: TGTGCCAGCAGTTTAACTGAAGGGGGCTATGGCTACACCTTC.